This T cell receptor beta chain emerged from a study of tumor and adjacent non-tumor tissue in lung cancer (dated by TCRdb to 2017 to 2018). In terms of the full investigation: Patients with adenocarcinoma (12), squamous cell carcinoma (2) and small cell lung cancer (1) were included in the cohort. Ages among the roughly 15 patients ranged from about 31 to 85 years, there were approximately 10 men and 5 women, and disease was at TNM stage I to III. Sequencing generated a total of some 130 million productive TCRbeta reads, averaging approximately 4 million reads per sample. The study compared bulk TCRbeta repertoires between lung tumor tissue and matched distant non-tumor lung tissue from about 14 lung cancer patients. A few dozen paired specimens, one tumor and one normal lung sample per patient, were profiled by TCRbeta CDR3 sequencing.

Broader findings and caveats from the paper: Younger patients had significantly higher TCR diversity, and higher tumor TCR diversity was associated with shorter overall and disease-free survival. Only about 15 patients were in the cohort, and the authors stated that larger samples and more detailed clinical data are needed. Significantly higher TCR diversity (inverse Simpson) was observed in tumor tissue than in normal lung tissue (approximately 430 vs 150, P = 0.0075, Mann-Whitney U test). The top 100 clones made up a significantly larger cumulative share of the repertoire in normal lung than in tumor tissue. Because peripheral blood was not sequenced, the blood TCRbeta repertoires of the lung cancer patients in the study went unexamined. Neither the sequencing platform nor unique molecular identifiers are mentioned in the methods.

The library relied on multiplex PCR. These reads were obtained on an Illumina HiSeq 2500. Following protocols modified from ARM-PCR, the researchers constructed TCRbeta libraries through three rounds of nested PCR with primers (Table S4). Before sequencing, PCR products of 200-500 bp were excised from the gel and purified with the QIAquick gel extraction kit. Per the source publication's procedure: Reads were cleaned with Trimmomatic, merged with FLASH into complete CDR3 sequences, and assigned to V(D)J germline segments with MiTCR. Clonal diversity was computed as the inverse Simpson's index with VDJtools. In-frame sequences without a premature stop codon were defined as productive reads. In-frame beta chains were kept once TCRdb had trimmed the public reads at Q25 with fastp and called clones with MiXCR. Entries are consolidated by CDR3 protein sequence, retaining the most common genes and DNA. It is TCRdb's table, rather than the study itself, that gives the V and J calls and clone size. The sample table holds more than 55,000 distinct CDR3 sequences, of which roughly 60% were seen once. About 32% of the sample goes to the ten largest clones.

From its cysteine to its phenylalanine, the CDR3 spans 12 amino acids. The CDR3 DNA has 36 bases and is translated from base 1. The germline V gene specifies MDHEN as CDR1 and SYDVKM as CDR2. RNA was isolated from bulk unsorted tissue, and RNA quality was assessed with a NanoDrop ND-1000 and an Agilent 2100. For the normal lung samples, distant non-tumor tissue was collected more than 3 cm away from the tumor edge. Donors were newly diagnosed lung cancer patients admitted for thoracic surgery in China between August and November 2014, without prior chemotherapy. Patients with previous radiotherapy or chemotherapy, or with another concurrent cancer, were excluded from the study. Pieces of surgical tissue measuring about 1-2.1 cm3 were kept in RNAlater solution and held at -80 degrees C until needed. A word on this clonotype: The target of this receptor is not known. A much larger clone differs from this one at a single base, so this may be a read error.

Recombination linked TRBV28 to TRBJ2-7, with the D gene uncertain. Sequencing was carried out using distant non-tumor lung tissue. The clonotype originates from a man between 65 and 85 years old with non-small cell lung cancer. The sequence in DNA is TGTACCAGCGCTTGGATTGGCCGCGAGCAGTACTTC. The resulting protein is CTSAWIGREQYF.